This TCR beta chain is drawn from a study of T cell responses to AZD1222 COVID-19 vaccine. Study conclusions and caveats: Recipients of two AZD1222 doses showed rising Spike-specific TCR breadth and depth. Baseline seropositivity occurred in only six AZD1222 recipients. Reports indicate that nearly half of spike-specific TCRs are directed at unmutated variant regions.

Profiling relied on immunoSEQ multiplex PCR, and the TCRdb table lists in-frame clones only, not all of them. The sample includes under 200,000 clones, approximately 92% seen only once; the top ten take roughly 1.5%. This CDR3 has 16 residues. From germline, CDR1 is LNHDA and CDR2 SQIVND (reference sequence). The germline V and J ends were trimmed by 5 bases and 0 bases, with 14 bases remaining between them. Concerning this clone itself: Antigen unknown.

The chain joins TRBV19 to TRBJ1-3, with a weak D call TRBD1 (5 bases). This TCR derives from an adult in good health. Source: peripheral blood, taken on day 0 of AZD1222 vaccination. The chain's CDR3 is CASSSPGKNSGNTIYF. The CDR3 nucleotides read TGTGCCAGTAGTTCACCAGGGAAAAACTCTGGAAACACCATATATTTT.